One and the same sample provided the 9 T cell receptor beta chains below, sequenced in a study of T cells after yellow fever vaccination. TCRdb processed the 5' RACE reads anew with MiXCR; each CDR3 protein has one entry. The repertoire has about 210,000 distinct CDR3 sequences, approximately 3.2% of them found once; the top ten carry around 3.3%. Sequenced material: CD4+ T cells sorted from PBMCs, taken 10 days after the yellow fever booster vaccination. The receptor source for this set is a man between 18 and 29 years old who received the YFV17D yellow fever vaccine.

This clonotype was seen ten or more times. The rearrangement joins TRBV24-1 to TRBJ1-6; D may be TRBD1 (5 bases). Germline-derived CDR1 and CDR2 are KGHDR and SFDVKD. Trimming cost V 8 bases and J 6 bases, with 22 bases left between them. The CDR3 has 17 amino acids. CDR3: CATILPVPDSGNSPLHF. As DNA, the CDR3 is TGTGCCACCATCCTCCCAGTACCCGACAGCGGTAATTCACCCCTCCACTTT.

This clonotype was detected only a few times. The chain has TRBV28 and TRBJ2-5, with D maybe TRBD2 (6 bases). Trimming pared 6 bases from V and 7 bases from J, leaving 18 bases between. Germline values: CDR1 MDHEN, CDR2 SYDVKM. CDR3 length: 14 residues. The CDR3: CASSPPTTGGTQYF. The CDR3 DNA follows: TGTGCCAGCAGCCCCCCCACAACCGGGGGGACCCAGTACTTC.

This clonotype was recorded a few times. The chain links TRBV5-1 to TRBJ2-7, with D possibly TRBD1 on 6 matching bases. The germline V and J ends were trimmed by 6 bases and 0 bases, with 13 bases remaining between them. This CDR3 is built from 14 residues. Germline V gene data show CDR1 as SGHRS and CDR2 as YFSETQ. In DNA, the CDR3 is TGCGCCAGCACCCAAACAGGGAGCTCCTACGAGCAGTACTTC. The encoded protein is CASTQTGSSYEQYF.

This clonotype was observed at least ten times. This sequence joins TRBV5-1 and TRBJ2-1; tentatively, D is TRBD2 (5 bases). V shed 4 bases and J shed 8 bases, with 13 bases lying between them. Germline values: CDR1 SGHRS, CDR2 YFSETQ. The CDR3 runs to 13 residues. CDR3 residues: CASSTDSSDEQFF. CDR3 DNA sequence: TGCGCCAGCAGCACGGACTCTTCAGATGAGCAGTTCTTC.

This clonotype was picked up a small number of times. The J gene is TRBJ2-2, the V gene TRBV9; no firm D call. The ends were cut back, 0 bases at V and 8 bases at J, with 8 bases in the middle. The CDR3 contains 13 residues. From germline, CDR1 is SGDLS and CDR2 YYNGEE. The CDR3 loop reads CASSVDPRGELFF. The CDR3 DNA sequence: TGTGCCAGCAGCGTAGACCCGCGAGGGGAGCTGTTTTTT.

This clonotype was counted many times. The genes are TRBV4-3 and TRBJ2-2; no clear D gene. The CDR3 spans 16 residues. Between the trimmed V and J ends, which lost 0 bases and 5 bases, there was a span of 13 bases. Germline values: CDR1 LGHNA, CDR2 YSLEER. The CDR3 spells CASSQEHRPRTGELFF. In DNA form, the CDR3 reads TGCGCCAGCAGCCAAGAACACCGCCCGAGGACCGGGGAGCTGTTTTTT.

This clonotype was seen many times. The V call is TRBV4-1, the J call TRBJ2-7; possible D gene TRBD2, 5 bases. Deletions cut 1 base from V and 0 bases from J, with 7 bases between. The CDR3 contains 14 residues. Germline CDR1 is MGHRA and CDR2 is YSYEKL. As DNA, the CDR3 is TGCGCCAGCAGCCAAGTCGGGAACTCCTACGAGCAGTACGTC. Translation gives CASSQVGNSYEQYV.

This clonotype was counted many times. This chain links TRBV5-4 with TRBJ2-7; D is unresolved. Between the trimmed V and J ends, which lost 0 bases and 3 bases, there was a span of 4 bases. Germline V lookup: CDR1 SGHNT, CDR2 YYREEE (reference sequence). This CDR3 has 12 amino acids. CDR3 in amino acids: CASSLDYYEQYV. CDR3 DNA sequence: TGTGCCAGCAGCTTGGACTACTACGAGCAGTACGTC.

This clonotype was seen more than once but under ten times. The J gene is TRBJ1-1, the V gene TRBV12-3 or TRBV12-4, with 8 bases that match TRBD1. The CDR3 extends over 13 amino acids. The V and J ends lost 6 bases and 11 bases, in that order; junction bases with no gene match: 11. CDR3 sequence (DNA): TGTGCCAGCAGCTACGACAGGGGACGGAACGCTTTCTTT. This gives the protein CASSYDRGRNAFF.